This TCR beta chain was documented in a study of human T cells and chemical hapten exposure. Across the study: Patients received weekly diphenylcyclopropenone doses to the scalp throughout the approximately 24-week study. Patients, mostly women, had alopecia areata, alopecia totalis or alopecia universalis. DPC 0.01% went on the upper back by patch test, with reading at 6 days.

TCRdb redid the calling of the RACE reads with MiXCR, one entry per CDR3 protein. The sample includes more than 85,000 distinct CDR3 sequences, nearly 35% of them seen just once. Indicated time point: patch test 3, about 24 weeks after DPC sensitization. Stated treatment: therapeutic diphenylcyclopropenone sensitization with weekly scalp DPC. Losses at the gene ends were 5 bases for V and 7 bases for J; bases not matched to a gene: 6. The CDR3 consists of 15 residues. The V and J genes are TRBV12-3 or TRBV12-4 and TRBJ2-1; 12 bases match TRBD1. This sequence originates from a man in his forties with alopecia areata. Some clones in this sample may be carry-over from other donors' samples. The sample consisted of whole blood, taken in connection with sensitization to the hapten diphenylcyclopropenone (DPC). The CDR3 sequence is CASSLGTGGGNEQFF. The CDR3 nucleotides are TGTGCCAGCAGTCTAGGGACAGGGGGCGGGAATGAGCAGTTCTTC.